The rows below give T cell receptor beta chains drawn from one sample of a study of identical twins. Each CDR3 protein gets one entry after TCRdb re-called the 5' RACE reads with MiXCR. The sample contains some 1,600,000 distinct CDR3 sequences, about 32% of which appear only once. The sequenced sample consisted of cord blood. The origin of the receptors is a newborn girl in good health. CDR3s include the opening cysteine and the closing phenylalanine or tryptophan. The D gene is left open where the match is weak. Only part of the rows carry a size: once, few, many, or a class if the clone is expanded.

j_call	clone_size	v_call	d_call	cdr3_nt	cdr3_aa
TRBJ2-3	few	TRBV21-1	.	TGTGCCAGCAGCAAAGCGGGGCGGGGGGGAATAGATACGCAGTATTTT	CASSKAGRGGIDTQYF
TRBJ2-7	.	TRBV11-2	TRBD2	TGTGCCAGCAGCTTAGAAGGTAGCGGGGGGTTCTACGAGCAGTACTTC	CASSLEGSGGFYEQYF
TRBJ2-3	many	TRBV5-1	.	TGCGCCAGCAGCTTGGGACTATCCCACACAGATACGCAGTATTTT	CASSLGLSHTDTQYF
TRBJ2-3	many	TRBV5-1	TRBD2	TGCGCCAGCAGCTTGGGGACTAGCGGGAGATTCACAGATACGCAGTATTTT	CASSLGTSGRFTDTQYF
TRBJ1-1	.	TRBV7-8	.	TGTGCCAGCAGCCCAAGCTACAGGAAGAGAATTGAAGCTTTCTTT	CASSPSYRKRIEAFF
TRBJ1-1	few	TRBV5-1	.	TGCGCCAGCAGCTTCTCAGGGGAGGTCACTGAAGCTTTCTTT	CASSFSGEVTEAFF
TRBJ2-1	.	TRBV5-1	TRBD1	TGCGCCAGCAGCACCGCCGGGACAGTGTACAATGAGCAGTTCTTC	CASSTAGTVYNEQFF
TRBJ2-7	.	TRBV12-3/TRBV12-4	TRBD2	TGTGCCAGCAGTTGGACTAGCGGGGGGGCCGAGTACGAGCAGTACTTC	CASSWTSGGAEYEQYF
TRBJ1-1	.	TRBV10-3	TRBD1	TGTGCCATCAGAAAGACCGGGACAGGAACGATTGGAAGGAACACTGAAGCTTTCTTT	CAIRKTGTGTIGRNTEAFF
TRBJ2-7	.	TRBV29-1	.	TGCAGCGTTGAGATGGAGGGAAATTTCGAGCAGTACTTC	CSVEMEGNFEQYF
TRBJ2-3	many	TRBV10-3	.	TGTGCCATCAGTGAGTCTGCTGGTAGCACAGATACGCAGTATTTT	CAISESAGSTDTQYF
TRBJ2-7	once	TRBV20-1	.	TGCAGTGCTAGCTCCCCGTGGGGCTCCGTTAATGAGCAGTACTTC	CSASSPWGSVNEQYF
TRBJ2-7	many	TRBV29-1	TRBD2	TGCAGCGTTTTCGACGGGACTACCGCCTACGAGCAGTACTTC	CSVFDGTTAYEQYF